The entry below gives a single T cell receptor beta chain sequence along with its context. A second roughly 6 to 12 cycle PCR used barcoded and J-beta primers. Each CDR3 protein is one row after TCRdb ran MiXCR on the 5' RACE reads. Found here are over 1,500,000 distinct CDR3 sequences, more than 35% of them singletons; the top ten hold roughly 23%. The source of the sample is a study of blood T cells in healthy people across ages. Germline assignment: CDR1 LGHNA and CDR2 YNFKEQ. The CDR3 has 16 residues. Trimming shortened V by 4 bases and J by 5 bases, and 18 bases separated the two germline ends. The chain combines TRBV4-2 with TRBJ1-5; no definite D call. The TCR was taken from a human donor in good health. Sequencing was done on a sample of blood. The CDR3 sequence: CASSPNGYSRDQPQHF. CDR3 nucleotide sequence: TGTGCCAGCAGCCCAAACGGGTACAGCCGTGATCAGCCCCAGCATTTT.